This TCR beta chain was observed in a study of blood T cell repertoires in COVID-19. Sequencing used immunoSEQ multiplex PCR; TCRdb keeps in-frame clones, though not all of them. The sample comprises some 130,000 clones, about 80% of which are singletons, and about 15% rests with the top ten. This CDR3 is built from 20 residues. CDR1 is SGHVS, CDR2 FQNEAQ, per germline. J was trimmed by 1 base and V by 1 base; bases with no gene match: 8. The sample taken for sequencing was peripheral blood. The V and J genes are TRBV7-8 and TRBJ2-1; TRBD2 matches at 15 bases. This sequence was found in a woman in her 50s with acute or convalescent COVID-19. CDR3 region: CASSLVGRTSGGASYNEQFF. The CDR3 DNA reads TGTGCCAGCAGCTTAGTTGGGAGGACTAGCGGGGGGGCGTCCTACAATGAGCAGTTCTTC.